Reported below is one T cell receptor (beta chain). This sample was included in a study of blood T cell repertoires in COVID-19. Study overall: Acute and convalescent COVID-19 specimens originated in the United States, Italy and Spain.

This CDR3 is 15 amino acids long. Germline V gene lookup returns CDR1 LNHDA and CDR2 SQIVND (reference sequence). V shed 3 bases and J shed 3 bases, with 12 bases lying between them. Authors' analysis steps: Reference gene primer amplification gave estimated nucleated cell counts. The repertoire was sequenced with immunoSEQ multiplex PCR; TCRdb's copy has only in-frame clones and lacks some. The DNA was the basis for D and trimming; V, J and clone size are from that table. Among roughly 150,000 clones listed, about four fifths were seen once. Sequences were obtained from peripheral blood. The source of this sequence is a woman older than 75 with acute or convalescent COVID-19. J is TRBJ1-5 and V is TRBV19; D unresolved. The CDR3: CASSIWQVHNQPQHF. In DNA, the CDR3 is TGTGCCAGTAGTATTTGGCAGGTCCACAATCAGCCCCAGCATTTT.